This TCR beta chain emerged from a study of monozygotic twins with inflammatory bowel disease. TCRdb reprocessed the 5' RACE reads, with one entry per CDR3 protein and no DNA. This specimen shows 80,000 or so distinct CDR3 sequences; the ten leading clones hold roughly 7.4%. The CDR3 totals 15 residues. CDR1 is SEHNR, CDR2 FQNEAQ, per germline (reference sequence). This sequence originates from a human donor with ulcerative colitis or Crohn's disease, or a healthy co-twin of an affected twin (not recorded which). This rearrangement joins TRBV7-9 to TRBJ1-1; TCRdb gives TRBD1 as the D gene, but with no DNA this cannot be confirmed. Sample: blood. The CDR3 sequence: CASRDTGDSGTEAFF. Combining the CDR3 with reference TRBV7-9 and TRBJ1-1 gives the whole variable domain DTGVSQNPRHKITKRGQNVTFRCDPISEHNRLYWYRQTLGQGPEFLTYFQNEAQLEKSRLLSDRFSAERPKGSFSTLEIQRTEQGDSAMYLCASRDTGDSGTEAFFGQGTRLTVV.